These T cell receptor beta chains were read from a single sample in a study of T cell repertoires in cytomegalovirus infection. TCRdb fed the reads into MiXCR, producing one record per CDR3 protein. The repertoire consists of roughly 760,000 distinct CDR3 sequences, with roughly 35% occurring once and the leading ten covering around 3%. Source material: PBMCs. The receptor source for this set is a human donor in good health (CMV status not recorded). Some clones in this sample may be carry-over from other donors' samples. CDR3s include the opening cysteine and the closing phenylalanine or tryptophan. The D gene is left open where the match is weak. Where a row states a size, it is once, few, many or the class of an expanded clone; other rows omit it.

. TRBD1 TRBJ2-7 TRBV28 TGTGCCATCACCTCCTCTCCGGACAGGCCCCGTTCCTACGAGCAGTACTTC CAITSSPDRPRSYEQYF
few . TRBJ1-1 TRBV10-3 TGTGCCATCAGTGGGGACGGGAACACTGAAGCTTTCTTT CAISGDGNTEAFF
. TRBD1 TRBJ2-1 TRBV20-1 TGCAGTGCCAGTCGACAGGGTGCGTCCTACAATGAGCAGTTCTTC CSASRQGASYNEQFF
. . TRBJ1-2 TRBV4-2 TGTGCCAGCAGCCAAGATTATCCGGGTTCGTTTAACTATGGCTACACCTTC CASSQDYPGSFNYGYTF
few TRBD1 TRBJ2-7 TRBV11-1 TGTGCCAGCAGCCCGTATTCCGGGACAGCCTACGAGCAGTACTTC CASSPYSGTAYEQYF
few TRBD1 TRBJ1-4 TRBV7-2 TGTGCCAGCAGCCCTTCGACAGGGGCTAATGAAAAACTGTTTTTT CASSPSTGANEKLFF
few TRBD1 TRBJ1-1 TRBV28 TGTGCCAGCAGTCCCAGGGGGCAGCGGACTGAAGCTTTCTTT CASSPRGQRTEAFF
. . TRBJ2-1 TRBV28 TGTGCCAGCAGTGACCTAGTCAAGGAGCAGTTCTTC CASSDLVKEQFF
. TRBD2 TRBJ2-1 TRBV19 TGTGCCAGTAGTATAACCCTTGGACTAGCGCCAAGCTCCTACAATGAGCAGTTCTTC CASSITLGLAPSSYNEQFF
few . TRBJ1-3 TRBV10-3 TGTGCCATCCAGGGCCAAGGAGCTGGAAACACCATATATTTT CAIQGQGAGNTIYF
once . TRBJ2-2 TRBV12-3/TRBV12-4 TGTGCCAGCAGTTTAGCGGGGGGCGCATTAAGCGGGGAGCTGTTTTTT CASSLAGGALSGELFF
. . TRBJ1-6 TRBV12-3/TRBV12-4 TGTGCCACCTCTGAGACAGGAGATAATTCACCCCTCCACTTT CATSETGDNSPLHF
. TRBD1 TRBJ1-1 TRBV7-6 TGTGCCAGCAGCCCCCCGTGGAGGACAGGAATAAACACTGAAGCTTTCTTT CASSPPWRTGINTEAFF
many . TRBJ1-5 TRBV7-2 TGTGCCAGCAGCCCCCACCGGGCTTATAGCAATCAGCCCCAGCATTTT CASSPHRAYSNQPQHF
. . TRBJ2-7 TRBV24-1 TGTGCCACCAGTGATTCCGGGAGTAGATCGGCCGAGCAGTACTTC CATSDSGSRSAEQYF
. . TRBJ1-5 TRBV28 TGTGCCAGCAGTTTAGAGGCGCTCAATCAGCCCCAGCATTTT CASSLEALNQPQHF
. TRBD2 TRBJ2-1 TRBV15 TGTGCCACCAGCAGTCGAGATAGCGGGAGGGCCGGGTTGAATGAGCAGTTCTTC CATSSRDSGRAGLNEQFF
. TRBD1 TRBJ1-2 TRBV7-2 TGTGCCAGCAGCCCCCGACAGGGGCGGGGGAATGGCTACACCTTC CASSPRQGRGNGYTF
. TRBD2 TRBJ2-3 TRBV7-9 TGTGCCAGCAGCTCCAATCCGGGACTAGCGGGAGGTACCACTAGCACAGATACGCAGTATTTT CASSSNPGLAGGTTSTDTQYF
few TRBD1 TRBJ2-7 TRBV3-1 TGTGCCAGCAGGGCGACAGGGGAACGAGTTTTCGGCGAGCAGTACTTC CASRATGERVFGEQYF
. TRBD1 TRBJ1-6 TRBV28 TGTGCCAGCAGACCACTACAGGGGGCCGGGGATTCACCCCTCCACTTT CASRPLQGAGDSPLHF
few TRBD2 TRBJ2-4 TRBV12-3/TRBV12-4 TGTGCCAGCAGTTTAAGAGCGGGGGTAGCCAAAAACATTCAGTACTTC CASSLRAGVAKNIQYF
few TRBD2 TRBJ2-5 TRBV28 TGTGCCAGCAGTATCGGGAGGTTAGGAGCAGAGACCCAGTACTTC CASSIGRLGAETQYF
few . TRBJ1-1 TRBV14 TGTGCCAGCAGCCAATCGGGGAGTAGGACTGAAGCTTTCTTT CASSQSGSRTEAFF
few TRBD2 TRBJ2-5 TRBV28 TGTGCCAGCAGACCGGCTAGCGGGGGGGCCAAGGAGACCCAGTACTTC CASRPASGGAKETQYF
. . TRBJ2-1 TRBV4-1 TGTGCCAGCAGCCCCACCCAGGGGAAGGATCAGTTCTTC CASSPTQGKDQFF
. . TRBJ2-7 TRBV28 TGTGCCAGCAGTTTGTCGGACAGCCCGGGCGTGGATGACTACGAGCAGTACTTC CASSLSDSPGVDDYEQYF
many . TRBJ2-7 TRBV7-2 TGTGCCAGCAGCCGCGGACTGGCCTCCTACGAGCAGTACTTC CASSRGLASYEQYF
many . TRBJ1-2 TRBV6-1 TGTGCCAGCAGTGAAGCGCCCACGGGGGTGAACTATGGCTACACCTTC CASSEAPTGVNYGYTF
. TRBD1 TRBJ2-1 TRBV7-2 TGTGCCAGCAGCCCGAGGACAGGGTTACTCAATGAGCAGTTCTTC CASSPRTGLLNEQFF
. . TRBJ2-5 TRBV12-3/TRBV12-4 TGTGCCAGCAGTTTGGATACGGCAGGCGAGACCCAGTACTTC CASSLDTAGETQYF
. . TRBJ1-1 TRBV7-2 TGTGCCAGCAGCTTACCCCCAATTGAAGCTTTCTTT CASSLPPIEAFF
. . TRBJ2-7 TRBV7-8 TGTGCCAGCAGCTCTAGTGGAGTCCCATCGGGGCGCTTC CASSSSGVPSGRF
few . TRBJ1-1 TRBV5-1 TGCGCCAGCAGCTTGGACAACATGAACACTGAAGCTTTCTTT CASSLDNMNTEAFF
. . TRBJ2-7 TRBV6-5 TGTGCCAGCAGTTACTCTTCCGAGTCCTACGAGCAGTACTTC CASSYSSESYEQYF
. . TRBJ2-5 TRBV19 TGTGCCAGTAGTATGGGGCGGCCGTACCAAGAGACCCAGTACTTC CASSMGRPYQETQYF
. TRBD1 TRBJ1-2 TRBV28 TGTGCCAGCAGCCGCGGGACAGGGGGCGTTTGCTACACCTTC CASSRGTGGVCYTF
few . TRBJ2-3 TRBV6-1 TGTGCCAGCAGTGAAAGGGGGGATACGCAGTATTTT CASSERGDTQYF
. . TRBJ1-3 TRBV29-1 TGCAGCGTTGAAGGGGGTTCTGGAAACACCATATATTTT CSVEGGSGNTIYF
many TRBD2 TRBJ2-3 TRBV7-8 TGTGCCAGCAGCTCCGGGACTAGCGGGAGAGCGCAGTATTTT CASSSGTSGRAQYF
. . TRBJ1-1 TRBV2 TGTGCCAGCAGTGAATGGAGGGGTGGCACTGAAGCTTTCTTT CASSEWRGGTEAFF
. TRBD2 TRBJ2-3 TRBV5-1 TGCGCCAGCAGCTTTTACGGGGGGGAAACAGATACGCAGTATTTT CASSFYGGETDTQYF
. . TRBJ1-1 TRBV6-1 TGTGCCAGCACCAAGGGCCGGGAGATGAGGAACACTGAAGCTTTCTTT CASTKGREMRNTEAFF
many . TRBJ1-1 TRBV12-3/TRBV12-4 TGTGCCAGCAGCTCACGAGTGAACACTGAAGCTTTCTTT CASSSRVNTEAFF
. . TRBJ1-2 TRBV20-1 TGCAGTGCTCCGGACAGCTCAAACTATGGCTACACCTTC CSAPDSSNYGYTF
. . TRBJ2-1 TRBV19 TGTGCCAGTAGTATTCTCGGTGAGCAGTTCTTC CASSILGEQFF
many . TRBJ1-2 TRBV7-2 TGTGCCAGCAGCCGAAGTCCCCCCGGGACTAACTATGGCTACACCTTC CASSRSPPGTNYGYTF
few . TRBJ1-1 TRBV12-3/TRBV12-4 TGTGCCAGCAGTTTTGGGTCGGTGAGACCGAACACTGAAGCTTTCTTT CASSFGSVRPNTEAFF
. TRBD1 TRBJ1-4 TRBV20-1 TGCAGTGCCATGTCTCCGGGACAGAGTAATGAAAAACTGTTTTTT CSAMSPGQSNEKLFF
. . TRBJ1-1 TRBV6-1 TGTGCCAGCAGTACAGGGAGGGACACTGAAGCTTTCTTT CASSTGRDTEAFF
few . TRBJ1-2 TRBV5-1 TGCGCCAGCAGCTTGGACCAGGGAAGAGGCTATGGCTACACCTTC CASSLDQGRGYGYTF
few . TRBJ2-1 TRBV7-9 TGTGCCAGCAGCCCCTGGAGGAGAGCGGGCCCAAGCTCCTACAATGAGCAGTTCTTC CASSPWRRAGPSSYNEQFF
. TRBD1 TRBJ1-4 TRBV28 TGTGCCAGCAGACCCGCCCCCGACAGGGGGACGGCTGAAAAACTGTTTTTT CASRPAPDRGTAEKLFF
few . TRBJ2-7 TRBV10-3 TGTGCCATCAGTGAGGGTAGGAGGCTCTCCTACGAGCAGTACTTC CAISEGRRLSYEQYF
. . TRBJ1-5 TRBV2 TGTGCCAGCAGTGTCATCGGCAGGGCCAATCAGCCCCAGCATTTT CASSVIGRANQPQHF